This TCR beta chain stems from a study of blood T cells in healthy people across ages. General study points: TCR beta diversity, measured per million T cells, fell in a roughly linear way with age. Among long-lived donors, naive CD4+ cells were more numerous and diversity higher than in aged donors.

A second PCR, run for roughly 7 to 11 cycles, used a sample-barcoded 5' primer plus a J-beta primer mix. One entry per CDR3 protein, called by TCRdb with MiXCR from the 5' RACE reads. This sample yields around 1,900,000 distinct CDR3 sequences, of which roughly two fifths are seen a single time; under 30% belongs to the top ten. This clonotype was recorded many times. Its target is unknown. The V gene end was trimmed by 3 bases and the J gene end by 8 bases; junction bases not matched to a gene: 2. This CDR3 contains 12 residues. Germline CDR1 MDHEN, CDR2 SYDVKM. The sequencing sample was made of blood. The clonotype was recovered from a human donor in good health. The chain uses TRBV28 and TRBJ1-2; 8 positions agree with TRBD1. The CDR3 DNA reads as TGTGCCAGCAGTTTCGGACAGGGAGGCTACACCTTC. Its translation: CASSFGQGGYTF.